This T cell receptor beta chain was identified during a study of cytomegalovirus exposure and HLA in healthy donors. The study, taken as a whole, reports: The Asian-associated ancestry cluster reportedly had fewer N-insertions than the 666-donor mean in a later analysis.

In regard to this clone: The antigen is undetermined.

The PCR contained 60 Vbeta and 13 Jbeta primers. Repertoires were generated with immunoSEQ multiplex PCR, while TCRdb's copy carries only in-frame clones and drops some. In the table there are some 57,000 clones, about 77% of which are singletons. What was sequenced was PBMCs. The TCR originated in a woman aged 25-40 years in good health and CMV-seronegative.

Written as DNA, the CDR3 is TGTGCCAGCAGCTCACTCCCGGACAGGGTTAATCAGCCCCAGCATTTT. It codes for CASSSLPDRVNQPQHF. The chain combines TRBV5-5 with TRBJ1-5; 8 positions agree with TRBD1. CDR1 SGHKS and CDR2 YYEKEE come from the germline V gene (reference sequence). The CDR3 consists of 16 residues. V lost 3 bases to trimming and J lost 4 bases; unmatched junction nucleotides: 9. Looking up the rest from reference TRBV5-5 and TRBJ1-5 gives the full variable domain: DAGVTQSPTHLIKTRGQQVTLRCSPISGHKSVSWYQQVLGQGPQFIFQYYEKEERGRGNFPDRFSARQFPNYSSELNVNALLLGDSALYLCASSSLPDRVNQPQHFGDGTRLSIL.